This record concerns one TCR beta chain sequence. Its antigen remains unidentified. No base quality information exists; no much larger clone differs at one position. The donors were included in the validation cohort of around 120 subjects, a group kept apart from the roughly 670-subject first cohort. From its cysteine to its phenylalanine, the CDR3 spans 17 amino acids. CDR3 DNA is the only sequence kept; it has 51 bases, read in frame from the first base. V sheds 2 bases and J sheds 0 bases, leaving 13 bases between their ends. Reading the germline V gene gives CDR1 SGHAT and CDR2 FQNNGV. These data are taken from a study of cytomegalovirus exposure and HLA in healthy donors (dated by TCRdb to 2016 to 2017). A note on the overall study: According to a later analysis, one platform produced both the 110 or so validation repertoires and the approximately 600 repertoires of the first cohort. The study aimed to test whether signatures of past pathogen exposure could be identified by cataloging public T cell receptors. In addition to the first cohort of 666 subjects, a separate validation cohort of around 110 different subjects was used. To predict cytomegalovirus infection status, the study combined high-throughput TCR immunosequencing, statistical association of individual TCRs with disease status, and machine learning.

The library was produced with the immunoSEQ multiplex PCR assay. From the authors' description of their analysis: A statistical classification framework was built for diagnosing cytomegalovirus status from the catalog of TCR beta chain sequences. This immuneACCESS table, as held by TCRdb, lists in-frame sequences with V and J called but not all clones. Of the missing ones, under half trace to an unresolved V gene in checked studies; the others have no known cause. Clone size and V and J calls were adopted from that table, with D and trimming inferred from the DNA. This sample holds around 250,000 clones; 90% were observed only once. Under 0.4% of the sample goes to the ten largest clones. Broad study findings and their caveats: The authors suggested that the approach could potentially be generalized to other disease states and immunological phenotypes. A later analysis found that TCRs clustered in the first cohort also tended to co-occur in the approximately 120 validation repertoires, with about 94% of cluster scores above 0. In both the original and validation cohorts, the classifier was reported to diagnose cytomegalovirus status with high specificity and sensitivity. A total of 150 to 200 TCR beta chains were listed by the study as associated with cytomegalovirus. All 120 or so repertoires were used to score co-occurrence in the validation cohort in a later analysis, because that analysis had no HLA typing for the cohort. A few of the identified cytomegalovirus-associated TCR beta chains were confirmed in vitro to be specific for cytomegalovirus antigens. Most TCR sequences were seen in very few donors, while some public TCRs were found in many individuals.

Sample: PBMCs. The sequence was collected from a woman under 30 in good health and CMV-seronegative. The V and J genes are TRBV11-2 and TRBJ2-2; no D segment can be confidently identified. The DNA sequence reads TGTGCCAGCAGCTTAACCGTCGGTACGGCGAACACCGGGGAGCTGTTTTTT. Translation gives CASSLTVGTANTGELFF.